This TCR beta chain came from a study of cytomegalovirus exposure and HLA in healthy donors (dated by TCRdb to 2016 to 2017). Broadly, across the study: An earlier analysis of roughly 610 of the donors reported 276 Gb of sequence data and 117 million unique TCR beta sequences obtained from some 170 million T cells. Across some 400 genotyped donors of the cohort, an average of roughly 200,000 unique TCR beta nucleotide sequences per donor were sequenced, and roughly a sixth of those sequences were non-productive. Approximately 300 gigabases of sequencing data and tens of millions of unique TCR sequences made up an early release that covered fewer than 650 HLA-typed donors. Donor age, sex, ethnicity and CMV serostatus were compiled alongside the repertoire data. An earlier analysis of approximately 500 of the donors applied high-throughput TCR beta sequencing to assess whether each TCR beta V gene segment acted as functional or pseudogenic. Of the roughly 400 genotyped donors, 75% to 85% were placed in the genetic ancestry cluster associated with self-reported Caucasian donors. To predict cytomegalovirus infection status, the study combined high-throughput TCR immunosequencing, statistical association of individual TCRs with disease status, and machine learning. Every discovery cohort repertoire had been produced on one sequencing platform. Along with the approximately 650-subject first cohort, a separate validation cohort of around 110 different subjects was used. About five DR-DQ haplotypes were handled as single units for association and clustering because linkage in the cohort was strong. Both class I and class II loci were covered by HLA typing, at four-digit resolution. Typing coverage varied by locus: roughly 620-630 donors for A, B, C, DRB1 and DQB1; more than 500 for DQA1; more than 600 for DPA1; 450 to 480 for DPB1. Using immunosequencing, the study profiled T cell repertoires from 550 to 750 subjects and related those repertoires to cytomegalovirus serostatus. In a later genetic analysis, genome-wide SNP genotypes for about 60% of the 666 donors were used, and that subset was treated as a discovery cohort. A later analysis re-analyzed previously published TCR beta repertoires from roughly 630 donors and added high-resolution HLA genotyping to study TCR occurrence patterns. In the later analysis, no new phenotypic data were used to find candidate immune exposures; instead, reliance was placed on TCR beta sequences and their occurrence across donors. The aim of the study was to test whether cataloging public T cell receptors could identify signatures of past pathogen exposure.

Here is what the overall study found, with its caveats: According to the authors, the approach could potentially be generalized to other disease states and immunological phenotypes. Several of the top co-occurrence clusters appeared to be linked to parvovirus B19, influenza, CMV and Epstein-Barr virus, according to a later analysis. Sequencing depth was assumed to be roughly uniform across donors in the presence/absence analyses, though that assumption may not hold. At a false discovery rate of 0.05, a later analysis linked approximately 18,000 TCR beta sequences to specific HLA alleles. In a later analysis, TCR association rates were found to vary across HLA loci, with the most associated TCRs seen for DRB1 alleles and the fewest for HLA-C alleles. In a later genetic analysis, fewer N-insertions in productive TCRs were reported among donors in an Asian-associated ancestry cluster than the roughly 700-donor mean. Cytomegalovirus status was reported to be diagnosed by the classifier with high specificity and sensitivity in both the original and validation cohorts. In a later genetic analysis, a missense DCLRE1C variant was associated with V-gene and J-gene trimming of TCR beta chains, and the association was replicated in an independent cohort. While some public TCRs were present in many individuals, most TCR sequences turned up only very rarely across donors. Over 15 rarely observed V segments, including chromosome 9 orphons, were excluded from the earlier analysis of 550 to 700 of the donors because counts were too low. A further reported finding was that TCR beta sequences accurately predicted the HLA-A and HLA-B alleles for most subjects in the first cohort. An earlier analysis of approximately 530 of the donors showed that most TCR beta V segments appeared in productive rearrangements either about 87% or about 30% of the time, which broadly matched IMGT annotations. Only TCR beta chains were sequenced in this cohort, and the absence of alpha or paired-chain data limited detectable features. A group of highly shared sequence variants was considered likely to be a technical artifact of the sequencing pipeline. Most CMV-associated TCR beta chains appeared to be HLA-restricted in a later analysis, and the HLA associations seemed to be driven largely by CMV exposure. Because HLA typing was missing for some donors at each locus, association tests included only the typed subset. Some IMGT-functional V segments, including TRBV6-2 and TRBV6-3, could not be distinguished by the 87-base-pair reads and were therefore excluded. In vitro tests confirmed that three of the cytomegalovirus-associated TCR beta chains recognize cytomegalovirus antigens. Correlated functional status among segregating V segments might be attributable to linkage disequilibrium, but an unknown experimental factor could not be ruled out. In the study, around 150 TCR beta chains were listed as associated with cytomegalovirus. Immune exposure information for the cohort was limited to CMV serostatus. Compared with equally common non-associated chains, HLA-associated TCR beta chains in a later analysis were more clonally expanded and had lower generation probabilities. Strong co-occurrence of HLA alleles, especially DR and DQ, made assigning TCR associations to individual alleles difficult.

The library relied on the immunoSEQ multiplex PCR assay. A mixture of 60 forward primers for TCR Vbeta segments and 13 reverse primers for TCR Jbeta segments was used in the multiplex PCR. A multiplex PCR assay on genomic DNA amplified the CDR3 region of rearranged TCR beta genes. On the Illumina HiSeq System, the amplified TCR beta libraries were sequenced as 87-base-pair reads. On the authors' methods: A later analysis counted about 76 million unique TCR beta chains across the 550 to 750 repertoires, and roughly 11 million of these chains were shared by at least two donors. Raw reads were error-corrected and collapsed into unique sequences by a nearest-neighbor algorithm in which closely related sequences were merged to remove PCR and sequencing errors. To assign V, D and J gene segments, CDR3 sequences were aligned to IMGT reference sequences. For a sequence to be retained, a match of at least six nucleotides to both a V gene segment and a J gene segment was required. A rearrangement was called productive if the CDR3 had no stop codons and remained in frame with V and J, and every other rearrangement was called non-productive. Following IMGT convention, CDR3 was defined as the stretch from the second conserved V-encoded cysteine up to the conserved J-encoded phenylalanine. The earlier analysis of fewer than 750 of the donors excluded sequences that lacked an unambiguous match to a single V gene segment. An earlier analysis of several hundred of the donors classified V segments as functional when productive rearrangements were above 56.7% and as segregating when the standard deviation between donors was above 5%. A statistical classification framework was developed to diagnose cytomegalovirus status using the catalog of TCR beta chain sequences. In a later analysis, V and J genes were assigned by comparing TCR nucleotide sequences against IMGT/GENE-DB human TR gene sequences. Using the TCRdist pipeline, a later analysis assigned CDR3 sequences along with most-parsimonious VDJ recombination scenarios. In a later analysis, each TCR beta chain was defined by its CDR3 amino acid sequence together with its V-gene family, and reads lacking a unique V-gene family were excluded. A later analysis removed several hundred highly shared, low-generation-probability nucleotide sequences to deal with suspected cross-contamination and a sequencing artifact. In a later analysis, a clonal expansion index was calculated for each public chain from normalized within-repertoire ranks of inferred template counts. In a later analysis, generation probabilities were computed with a VDJ recombination model fitted to out-of-frame rearrangements, and the resulting probabilities were checked against IGoR. A later analysis scored TCR-TCR, TCR-HLA and TCR-CMV co-occurrence with hypergeometric tests, applying a repertoire-size bias correction to TCR pairs. A later analysis estimated false discovery rates by permuting HLA or CMV assignments 20 times. In a later analysis, co-occurring TCRs were grouped using DBSCAN, with TCRdist sequence similarity added in when clustering inside HLA-allele-positive subsets. Co-occurrence clustering excluded repertoires with fewer than 30,000 or more than 120,000 public chains, plus five with anomalous nucleotide sharing. TCRdb mirrors the immuneACCESS table, restricted to in-frame sequences. Some clones are absent from its copies; in checked studies, under half trace to an unresolved V gene, and the reason for the others is unknown. V and J calls and clone size are as listed in that table; D and trimming were resolved from the DNA. The sample table lists under 150,000 clones, about 9.1% of them with a count of one. The ten top clones hold about 7.5% of the sample.

The cohort comprised around 690 healthy bone marrow donors. All cohort members were sampled while nominally healthy, although unrecorded immune exposures were likely present. The donor was CMV seropositive and was included in the group of 270 or so seropositive cohort members. A peripheral blood sample was collected from each donor, and TCR beta sequencing was performed on peripheral blood mononuclear cells. The Qiagen DNeasy Blood Extraction Kit was used to extract genomic DNA from the blood cell samples. The germline V gene provides CDR1 SGHRS and CDR2 YFSETQ. V has 6 bases trimmed and J has 7 bases trimmed; junction bases matching no gene number 7. The CDR3 holds 13 amino acids from the cysteine to the phenylalanine. The CDR3 DNA has 39 bases and is translated from base 1. As concerns this clone: Its antigen remains unidentified. No base quality information exists; no much larger clone differs at one position.

This chain joins TRBV5-1 to TRBJ1-5; 7 central nucleotides agree with TRBD1. The sample consisted of PBMCs. The TCR originated in a woman in her 40s in good health and CMV-seropositive. The CDR3 loop reads CASTPSGGQPQHF. At the DNA level, the sequence is TGCGCCAGCACCCCTTCAGGGGGGCAGCCCCAGCATTTT.